These 9 T cell receptor beta chains originate from one sample sequenced in a study of blood T cell repertoires in COVID-19. TCRdb's table, derived via immunoSEQ multiplex PCR, lists solely in-frame clones and lacks some. Of a few hundred thousand clones listed, around 80% are singletons. Sequencing used peripheral blood. The origin of the receptors is a woman in her fifties or sixties with acute or convalescent COVID-19.

The chain recombines TRBV5-6 with TRBJ2-1; D is possibly TRBD2 (5 bases). Germline V gene data show CDR1 as SGHDT and CDR2 as YYEEEE. This CDR3 region has 15 residues. V was clipped by 3 bases and J by 6 bases, with 16 bases between them. The CDR3 DNA follows: TGTGCCAGCAGCTCTTCTTCCAGAGCGGCCAATGAGCAGTTCTTC. Its translation: CASSSSSRAANEQFF.

The rearrangement uses TRBV18 and TRBJ2-2, with D possibly being TRBD2 (5 bases). Germline V lookup: CDR1 KGHSH, CDR2 LQKENI. V was trimmed by 5 bases and J by 9 bases, leaving 16 bases between them. This CDR3 is 14 amino acids long. The CDR3 coding sequence is TGTGCCAGCTCAACCGCTTTGGGGAGCCGGGAGCTGTTTTTT. Translating gives CASSTALGSRELFF.

The chain joins TRBV6-1 to TRBJ1-1; tentative D call: TRBD1 (5 bases). The CDR3 length is 13 residues. Germline V lookup: CDR1 MNHNS, CDR2 SASEGT. Trimming took off 2 bases at V and 6 bases at J, with 10 bases between the two ends. CDR3 sequence (DNA): TGTGCCAGCAGTGAATCAGGGTATTCTGAAGCTTTCTTT. Its protein product is CASSESGYSEAFF.

The chain uses TRBV5-1 and TRBJ2-1; TRBD1 is a possible D gene (6 bases). Deletions cut 4 bases from V and 8 bases from J, with 25 bases between. Per the germline V gene, CDR1 is SGHRS and CDR2 is YFSETQ. The CDR3 loop spans 17 amino acids. Here the CDR3 DNA reads TGCGCCAGCAGCCCGAGGGGGTGGCAGGATCGGAGCGATGAGCAGTTCTTC. Translated, it gives CASSPRGWQDRSDEQFF.

This clone came up a few times. The rearrangement links TRBV7-2 to TRBJ1-5; D unresolved. CDR3 size: 13 residues. Germline V gene data show CDR1 as SGHTA and CDR2 as FQGNSA. Trimming pared 5 bases from V and 3 bases from J, leaving 8 bases between. The CDR3 coding sequence is TGTGCCAGCAGCCCGACTACCAATCAGCCCCAGCATTTT. As protein: CASSPTTNQPQHF.

This clone was seen once. This chain joins TRBV7-9 and TRBJ2-3; TRBD2 might be the D (5 bases). Germline V gives CDR1 SEHNR, CDR2 FQNEAQ (reference sequence). This CDR3 comprises 11 residues. Trimming left V 7 bases short and J 5 bases short, with 7 bases between. DNA for the CDR3: TGTGCCAGCACGAGCGGAGATACGCAGTATTTT. Its protein is CASTSGDTQYF.

The V and J genes are TRBV3-1 (or the pseudogene TRBV3-2) and TRBJ1-3; D perhaps matches TRBD1 (5 bases). Germline CDR1 is LGHDT and CDR2 is YNNKEL (reference sequence). V gave up 0 bases and J gave up 1 base, with 10 bases separating them. The CDR3 loop spans 16 amino acids. In nucleotides, the CDR3 is TGTGCCAGCAGCCAAGAATGGGGGGGATCTGGAAACACCATATATTTT. It encodes CASSQEWGGSGNTIYF.

This clone has only a few counts. The chain combines TRBV19 with TRBJ2-5; tentatively, D is TRBD1 (5 bases). The CDR3 covers 14 residues. In germline, CDR1 is LNHDA, CDR2 SQIVND (reference sequence). The V end lost 5 bases, the J end lost 4 bases, and 14 bases lay between the germline ends. The CDR3 coding sequence is TGTGCCAGTAGTGCCCGCCGGCAGGGAGAGACCCAGTACTTC. Its translation is CASSARRQGETQYF.

This clone was detected only once. One junction end disagrees with the germline gene, perhaps due to a read error. This chain joins TRBV12-3 or TRBV12-4 and TRBJ2-1, with 9 positions matching TRBD1. The CDR3 covers 13 residues. The CDR3: CASSLGNRGPQIF. Written as DNA, the CDR3 is TGTGCCAGCAGTTTGGGGAACAGGGGGCCCCAGATCTTC.